This T cell receptor (beta chain) appears in the sequencing data of a study of T-cell memory formation after mild COVID-19. TCRdb recomputed calls from the 5' RACE reads with MiXCR, one row per CDR3 protein. The repertoire holds approximately 680 distinct CDR3 sequences, with about 32% as singletons. This clonotype counts as large (0.1 to 1%). V gave up 5 bases and J gave up 2 bases, with 15 bases separating them. This CDR3 contains 15 residues. The germline V gene has CDR1 SQVTM and CDR2 ANQGSEA. The chain combines TRBV29-1 with TRBJ2-2; D remains unclear. The receptor's source is an adult who had mild COVID-19 (a few samples of this study predate the infection). Cell type and time point are not known. The sample consisted of PBMCs or a T cell subset sorted from them (not recorded which). CDR3 loop: CSVSGGERNTGELFF. The DNA of the CDR3 is TGCAGCGTTTCAGGTGGGGAACGAAACACCGGGGAGCTGTTTTTT.